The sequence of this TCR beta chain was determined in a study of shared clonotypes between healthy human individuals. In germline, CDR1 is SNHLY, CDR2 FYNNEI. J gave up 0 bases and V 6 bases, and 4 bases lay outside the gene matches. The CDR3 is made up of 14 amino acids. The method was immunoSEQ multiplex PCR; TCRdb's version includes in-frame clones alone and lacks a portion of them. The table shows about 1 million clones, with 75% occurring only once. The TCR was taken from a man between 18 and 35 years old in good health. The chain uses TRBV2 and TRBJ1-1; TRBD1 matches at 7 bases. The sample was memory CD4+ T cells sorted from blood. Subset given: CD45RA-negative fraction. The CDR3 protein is CASRGQIMNTEAFF. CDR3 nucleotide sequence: TGTGCCAGCAGGGGACAGATCATGAACACTGAAGCTTTCTTT.